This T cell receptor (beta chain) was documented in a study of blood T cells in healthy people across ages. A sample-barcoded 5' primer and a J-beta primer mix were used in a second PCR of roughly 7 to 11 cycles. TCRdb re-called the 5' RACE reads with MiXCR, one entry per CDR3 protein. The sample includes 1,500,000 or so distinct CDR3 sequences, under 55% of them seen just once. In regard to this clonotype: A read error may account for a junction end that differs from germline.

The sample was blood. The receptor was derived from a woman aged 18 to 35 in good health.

The CDR3 nucleotides read TGCGCCAACAGCGCGGGACTAGCGTACGAGCAGTACTTC. This sequence encodes CANSAGLAYEQYF. The genes are TRBV5-1 and TRBJ2-7; 10 nucleotides agree with TRBD2. Germline CDR1 is SGHRS and CDR2 is YFSETQ. The length of the CDR3 is 13 residues. Full variable domain (missing parts from reference TRBV5-1 and TRBJ2-7): KAGVTQTPRYLIKTRGQQVTLSCSPISGHRSVSWYQQTPGQGLQFLFEYFSETQRNKGNFPGRFSGRQFSNSRSEMNVSTLELGDSALYLCANSAGLAYEQYFGPGTRLTVT.